The sequence of this T cell receptor (beta chain) was determined in a study of blood T cell repertoires in COVID-19. In the study overall: Acute and convalescent COVID-19 specimens originated in the United States, Italy and Spain. Nucleic acid was either cDNA or gDNA, and it came from T cells, B-cell-depleted T cells, or PBMCs.

Authors' processing steps: Amplification of reference gene primers provided the estimated nucleated cell counts. Generated by immunoSEQ multiplex PCR, the TCRdb table keeps only in-frame clones and is missing some. The V and J calls and clone size are taken from that table; D and trimming were inferred from the DNA. The sample consists of around 230,000 clones, approximately 86% of them appearing once. CDR3 size: 16 residues. Germline lookup yields CDR1 SNHLY and CDR2 FYNNEI. Germline trimming cut 8 bases from V and 11 bases from J; bases unmatched to any gene: 15. Participants' own reports of clinical history determined their cohort assignment.

The chain links TRBV2 to TRBJ1-6, with 10 bases identical to TRBD1. Sequencing input: PBMCs or T cells enriched from blood (not recorded which). This receptor was taken from a woman between 40 and 55 years old with acute COVID-19. The CDR3 DNA is TGTGCCAGCGCCCTGAAAAAGACAGGGGGCTCGGCACCCCTCCACTTT. Its translation is CASALKKTGGSAPLHF.